This is a list of T cell receptor beta chains from one sample in a study of blood T cells in healthy people across ages. TCRdb itself ran the 5' RACE reads through MiXCR, one entry per CDR3 protein. In the table there are 1.5 million to 1.9 million distinct CDR3 sequences, 35% to 45% of which are singletons. The sample taken for sequencing was blood. The receptors originated from a woman between 18 and 29 years old in good health. Each CDR3 is given without its conserved first and last residue. D genes are given only for firm matches. Size is omitted from some rows. Given values are once, few, many or a class for expanded clones.

CDR3aa: SAGLGGGYGYT
j_gene: TRBJ1-2
v_gene: TRBV20-1
d_gene: -
abundance: few

CDR3aa: ASSYSVSRSTDTQY
j_gene: TRBJ2-3
v_gene: TRBV6-5
d_gene: -
abundance: -

CDR3aa: ASSLRGVTYNEQY
j_gene: -
v_gene: TRBV5-1
d_gene: TRBD2
abundance: few

CDR3aa: ASSLGQGSFTEAF
j_gene: TRBJ1-1
v_gene: TRBV3-1
d_gene: TRBD1
abundance: -

CDR3aa: SMGLAVTYNEQF
j_gene: TRBJ2-1
v_gene: TRBV29-1
d_gene: TRBD2
abundance: -

CDR3aa: ILSVGTGGIGELF
j_gene: TRBJ2-2
v_gene: TRBV29-1
d_gene: TRBD1
abundance: -

CDR3aa: ASSLDPRGWSEKLF
j_gene: TRBJ1-4
v_gene: TRBV7-9
d_gene: -
abundance: -

CDR3aa: AISRRGDAPDTQY
j_gene: TRBJ2-3
v_gene: TRBV10-3
d_gene: -
abundance: -

CDR3aa: ASSPPAGWAKNIQY
j_gene: TRBJ2-4
v_gene: TRBV18
d_gene: -
abundance: -

CDR3aa: ASSQGLGLAGDRGEQY
j_gene: -
v_gene: TRBV4-3
d_gene: TRBD2
abundance: -

CDR3aa: ASRGGTAGEKLF
j_gene: TRBJ1-4
v_gene: TRBV2
d_gene: -
abundance: -

CDR3aa: ATSEGGQGAYEQY
j_gene: TRBJ2-7
v_gene: TRBV24-1
d_gene: TRBD1
abundance: -

CDR3aa: ASTPSGVANYGYT
j_gene: TRBJ1-2
v_gene: TRBV12-3/TRBV12-4
d_gene: -
abundance: few

CDR3aa: SARPIFRYSYNEQY
j_gene: TRBJ2-5
v_gene: TRBV20-1
d_gene: -
abundance: once

CDR3aa: ASSQVTRILGNQPQH
j_gene: TRBJ1-5
v_gene: TRBV14
d_gene: -
abundance: -

CDR3aa: ASSLEVAGNNEQF
j_gene: TRBJ2-1
v_gene: TRBV7-9
d_gene: TRBD2
abundance: -

CDR3aa: ASSDIQGWETNEKLF
j_gene: TRBJ1-4
v_gene: TRBV10-1
d_gene: -
abundance: -

CDR3aa: AWSLRTGGNQPQH
j_gene: TRBJ1-5
v_gene: TRBV30
d_gene: -
abundance: -

CDR3aa: ASSYYGVLAGGLF
j_gene: TRBJ2-2
v_gene: TRBV12-3/TRBV12-4
d_gene: -
abundance: -

CDR3aa: ASSPWGRGGYT
j_gene: TRBJ1-2
v_gene: TRBV7-9
d_gene: -
abundance: -

CDR3aa: SVEFFGTQAGKTYNEQF
j_gene: TRBJ2-1
v_gene: TRBV29-1
d_gene: TRBD2
abundance: -

CDR3aa: ASSSRDGPYEQY
j_gene: TRBJ2-7
v_gene: TRBV6-6
d_gene: -
abundance: many

CDR3aa: SVEGPSGIAYNEQF
j_gene: TRBJ2-1
v_gene: TRBV29-1
d_gene: TRBD2
abundance: few

CDR3aa: ASSPGTGAPVGLGYT
j_gene: TRBJ1-2
v_gene: TRBV14
d_gene: TRBD1
abundance: -

CDR3aa: ASSLYSYGYT
j_gene: TRBJ1-2
v_gene: TRBV7-2
d_gene: -
abundance: -

CDR3aa: SVGYYGQHHEKLF
j_gene: TRBJ1-4
v_gene: TRBV29-1
d_gene: -
abundance: -

CDR3aa: SARDLNGPWGYT
j_gene: TRBJ1-2
v_gene: TRBV20-1
d_gene: -
abundance: few

CDR3aa: SVVPGVKETQY
j_gene: TRBJ2-5
v_gene: TRBV29-1
d_gene: -
abundance: -

CDR3aa: SVERGGGETQY
j_gene: TRBJ2-5
v_gene: TRBV29-1
d_gene: -
abundance: -

CDR3aa: ASSLEAGGQKYGHT
j_gene: TRBJ1-2
v_gene: TRBV7-9
d_gene: -
abundance: -

CDR3aa: ATSIAGPHRGTQY
j_gene: TRBJ2-3
v_gene: TRBV15
d_gene: -
abundance: -

CDR3aa: ASSEEFSRWLAPHEQY
j_gene: -
v_gene: TRBV6-1
d_gene: -
abundance: once